This T cell receptor (beta chain) was profiled in a study of CD8+ T cells in alopecia areata. Study outcomes and limitations: Scalp sample data also include resident alphabeta T cells from normal skin.

cDNA reverse transcribed from extracted RNA served as the sequencing template. Some clones are missing from TCRdb's copy, which holds only in-frame ones; the method was immunoSEQ multiplex PCR. This sample has some 110,000 clones, with about 61% found just once. Remarks on this clone: Its antigen is as yet unknown.

The CDR3 has 13 residues. The trim removed 5 bases at V and 5 bases at J, leaving 6 bases unmatched. From germline, CDR1 is GTSNPN and CDR2 SVGIG (reference sequence). Sequencing was carried out using CD4+ T cells sorted from blood. This chain connects TRBV30 to TRBJ1-5; TRBD1 agrees at 7 bases. This sequence was found in a human donor in good health. The CDR3 loop reads CAWDRASHQPQHF. In nucleotides, the CDR3 is TGTGCCTGGGACAGGGCGTCACATCAGCCCCAGCATTTT.